This T cell receptor beta chain stems from a study of tumor and adjacent non-tumor tissue in lung cancer. Three rounds of nested PCR, following a modified ARM-PCR protocol, produced the TCRbeta library. TCRdb re-derived calls from the multiplex PCR reads in MiXCR, one entry per CDR3 protein. The table shows about 68,000 distinct CDR3 sequences, with 55% to 75% occurring only once. Notes on this clonotype: This is likely a read error, given that the CDR3 carries no conserved phenylalanine or tryptophan at its end.

This sample's RNA came from whole unsorted tissue. Chemotherapy-naive patients with new lung cancer underwent thoracic surgery in China, August–late 2014. Germline V gene data show CDR1 as GTSNPN and CDR2 as SVGIG (reference sequence). This CDR3 region has 15 residues. V gave up 2 bases and J gave up 9 bases, with 17 bases separating them. The chain is built from TRBV30 and TRBJ1-6, with D unclear. The clonotype was recovered from a man aged 50-59 years with non-small cell lung cancer. Sequenced input: lung tumor tissue. The CDR3 loop reads CAWSSWAKKGSPLHL. The CDR3 DNA follows: TGTGCCTGGAGTTCCTGGGCCAAAAAAGGTTCACCCCTCCACCTT.